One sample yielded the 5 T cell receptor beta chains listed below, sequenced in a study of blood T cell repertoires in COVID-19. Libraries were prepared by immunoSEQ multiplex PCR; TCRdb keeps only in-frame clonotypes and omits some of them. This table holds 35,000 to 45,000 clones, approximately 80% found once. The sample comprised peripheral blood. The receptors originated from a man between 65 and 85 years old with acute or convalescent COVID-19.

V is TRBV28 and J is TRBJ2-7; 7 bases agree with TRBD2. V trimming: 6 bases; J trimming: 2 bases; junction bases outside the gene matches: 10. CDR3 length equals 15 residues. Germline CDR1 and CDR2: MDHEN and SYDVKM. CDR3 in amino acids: CASSLQTSIPYEQYF. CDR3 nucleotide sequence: TGTGCCAGCAGCCTGCAGACTAGCATCCCCTACGAGCAGTACTTC.

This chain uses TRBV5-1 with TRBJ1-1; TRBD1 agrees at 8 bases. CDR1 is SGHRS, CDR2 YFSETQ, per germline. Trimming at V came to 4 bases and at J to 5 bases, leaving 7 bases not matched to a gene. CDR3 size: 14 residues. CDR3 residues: CASSAGQGRTEAFF. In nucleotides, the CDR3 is TGCGCCAGCAGCGCCGGACAGGGAAGAACTGAAGCTTTCTTT. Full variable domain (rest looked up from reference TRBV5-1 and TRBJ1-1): KAGVTQTPRYLIKTRGQQVTLSCSPISGHRSVSWYQQTPGQGLQFLFEYFSETQRNKGNFPGRFSGRQFSNSRSEMNVSTLELGDSALYLCASSAGQGRTEAFFGQGTRLTVV.

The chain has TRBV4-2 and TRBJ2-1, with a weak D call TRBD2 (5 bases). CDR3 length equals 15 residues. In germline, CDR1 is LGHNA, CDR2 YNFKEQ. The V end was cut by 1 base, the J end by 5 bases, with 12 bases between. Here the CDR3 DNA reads TGTGCCAGCAGCCAAGTCAAAGTGACTAACAATGAGCAGTTCTTC. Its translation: CASSQVKVTNNEQFF.

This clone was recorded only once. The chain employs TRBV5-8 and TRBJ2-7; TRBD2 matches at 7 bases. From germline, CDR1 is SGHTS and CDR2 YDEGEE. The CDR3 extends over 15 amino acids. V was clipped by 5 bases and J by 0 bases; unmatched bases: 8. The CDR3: CASSQPREYSYEQYF. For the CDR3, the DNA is TGTGCCAGCAGTCAACCGCGGGAGTACTCCTACGAGCAGTACTTC.

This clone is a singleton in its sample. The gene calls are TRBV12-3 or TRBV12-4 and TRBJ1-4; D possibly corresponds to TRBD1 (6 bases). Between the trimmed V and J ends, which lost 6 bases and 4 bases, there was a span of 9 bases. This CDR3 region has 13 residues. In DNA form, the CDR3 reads TGTGCCAGCAGCACAGGGTTTAATGAAAAACTGTTTTTT. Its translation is CASSTGFNEKLFF.